This T cell receptor beta chain stems from a study of T cell responses to AZD1222 COVID-19 vaccine. Using immunoSEQ multiplex PCR, the repertoire was profiled, and TCRdb retains in-frame clones only, with some absent. The table shows 90,000 to 130,000 clones, with about 86% occurring only once. The V end lost 5 bases, the J end lost 1 base, and 14 bases lay between the germline ends. CDR1 is SGHDN, CDR2 FVKESK, per germline. There are 15 residues in the CDR3. On this clone: Its antigen is as yet unknown.

Whole-study findings and limits: Baseline serostatus was positive in only six AZD1222 recipients. Sampled repertoires all dated from after the peak T cell response.

This clonotype originated in an adult in good health. The chain links TRBV14 to TRBJ1-1; D gene unclear. The material was peripheral blood, obtained on day 0 of AZD1222 vaccination. This CDR3 reads CASSSRSAWNTEAFF. The CDR3 DNA reads TGTGCCAGCAGCAGCAGGTCAGCGTGGAACACTGAAGCTTTCTTT.